The text below deals with one TCR beta chain. These data originate in a study of T cell changes during pregnancy in multiple sclerosis. Clones were sequenced by immunoSEQ multiplex PCR, and TCRdb holds only the in-frame ones, with some missing. The sample shows around 64,000 clones, approximately 91% of them seen only once. The CDR3 totals 17 residues. V lost 1 base to trimming and J lost 6 bases; unmatched junction nucleotides: 14. Per germline, CDR1 LNHDA and CDR2 SQIVND (reference sequence). This chain links TRBV19 with TRBJ1-1; 7 bases fit TRBD1. The TCR comes from a female donor with multiple sclerosis, enrolled in a pregnancy study. The material was CD4+ T cells from peripheral blood mononuclear cells, obtained after pregnancy. CDR3 nucleotide sequence: TGTGCCAGTAGTATAGGGAGACAGGGAGAGCGCACCGCTGAAGCTTTCTTT. This sequence encodes CASSIGRQGERTAEAFF.